The source of this TCR beta chain is a study of Ad26.COV2.S vaccination and SARS-CoV-2 variants. The treatment is: roughly 19 received Ad26.COV2.S at low or high dose, single or two shots; five or six received placebo; per-sample allocation not given. The investigators took samples on day 63 after the first vaccine or placebo injection. Germline V lookup: CDR1 SGHVS, CDR2 FQNEAQ. With 3 bases removed from V and 4 bases from J, the gap between germline ends came to 10 bases. This CDR3 has 14 amino acids. Using immunoSEQ multiplex PCR, the repertoire was profiled, and TCRdb retains in-frame clones only, with some absent. The data hold hundreds of thousands of clones, with about 88% observed a single time.

The starting material was peripheral blood, obtained in a trial of Ad26.COV2.S vaccine versus placebo. The chain carries TRBV7-8 and TRBJ2-1; no clear D gene. This sequence was found in a person between 18 and 65 years old who received the Ad26.COV2.S COVID-19 vaccine or a placebo. CDR3 DNA: TGTGCCAGCAGCTTTTTTCGAGATTACAATGAGCAGTTCTTC. Translated, it gives CASSFFRDYNEQFF.